This T cell receptor beta chain was found in a study of blood T cell repertoires in COVID-19 (dated by TCRdb to 2019 to 2021). At the level of the whole study: Collaborator samples came from the United States, Italy and Spain and covered acute and convalescent phases of COVID-19. The repertoires were released in a freely available public database meant as a resource for research on the immune response to SARS-CoV-2. A de-identified subject ID, COVID-19 status, age in years and sex were almost always included in the sample metadata. The prospective study material was composed of cDNA or gDNA derived from T cells, B-cell-depleted T cells, or PBMCs. Where HLA class I and class II types were available, the types were taken from metadata supplied by the sample provider, not from assay-based typing. The dataset comprised deeply sampled blood TCRbeta repertoires from subjects exposed to, actively infected with, or recovered from COVID-19. Samples were obtained from the ongoing ImmuneRACE study (first 160 participants) and from some 1,200 subjects provided by 6 global collaborators. Study-wide conclusions, independent of this receptor: The amount of clinical and demographic metadata varied by source and participant and was provided uncurated.

Comment on this clone: Its cognate antigen has yet to be identified. No base quality values were provided; no much bigger clone lies one nucleotide off.

TCRbeta CDR3 regions were amplified from genomic DNA using the immunoSEQ Assay, a bias-controlled multiplex PCR. The authors processed their data as follows. The number of nucleated cells in each sample was estimated by amplification of reference gene primers within the assay. To quantify the absolute abundance of each unique TCRbeta CDR3 rearrangement, sequence reads were collapsed and filtered. For each sample, productive Simpson clonality was calculated by taking the square root of Simpson's diversity index across productive rearrangements. The table was pulled from immuneACCESS by TCRdb, which kept in-frame rearrangements only. Such tables lose some clones; where checked, under half of the loss comes from unresolved V genes, and the rest has no known cause. Clone size and V and J calls were adopted from that table, with D and trimming inferred from the DNA. This sample has under 200,000 clones in its table, and 80% to 90% of those were observed once. The top ten clonotypes cover 3.6% of the sample.

The CDR3 holds 14 amino acids from the cysteine to the phenylalanine. The CDR3 DNA has 42 bases and is translated from base 1. The germline V gene supplies CDR1 SGHRS and CDR2 YFSETQ. V is cut back by 5 bases and J by 4 bases, with 8 bases in the junction unmatched. Enrolling through a virtual design, the prospective study's participants ranged in age from roughly 18 to 95 years and lived across 24 United States geographic areas. Cohort assignment in the prospective study relied on participant-reported clinical history from a screening survey and a study questionnaire. Mobile phlebotomists in the prospective study collected whole blood, serum and a nasopharyngeal or oropharyngeal swab from every participant. Over an approximately 2-month period, participants in the prospective study had the option of providing additional blood draws and questionnaires. Blood samples from the prospective study were shipped frozen or at room temperature prior to DNA extraction.

The sample was PBMCs or T cells enriched from blood (not recorded which). The chain joins TRBV5-1 to TRBJ2-7, with TRBD1 identical over 8 junction bases. The source of this sequence is a woman in her forties or fifties in a cohort exposed to, infected with or recovered from COVID-19 (not recorded which). CDR3 protein: CASRPGGSGYEQYF. The nucleotides read TGCGCCAGCAGACCAGGGGGCTCCGGTTACGAGCAGTACTTC.